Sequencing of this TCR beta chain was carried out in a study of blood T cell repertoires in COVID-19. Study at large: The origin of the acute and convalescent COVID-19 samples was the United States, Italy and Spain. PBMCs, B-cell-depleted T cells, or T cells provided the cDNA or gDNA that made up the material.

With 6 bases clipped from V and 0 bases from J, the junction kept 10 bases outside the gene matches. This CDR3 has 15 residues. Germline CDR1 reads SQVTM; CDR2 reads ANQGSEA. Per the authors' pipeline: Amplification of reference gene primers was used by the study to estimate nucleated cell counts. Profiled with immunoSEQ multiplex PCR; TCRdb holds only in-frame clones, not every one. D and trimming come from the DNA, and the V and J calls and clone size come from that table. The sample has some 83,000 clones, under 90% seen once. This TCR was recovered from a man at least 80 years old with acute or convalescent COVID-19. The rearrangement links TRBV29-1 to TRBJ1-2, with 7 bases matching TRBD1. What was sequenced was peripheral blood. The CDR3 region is CSVIQGNDANYGYTF. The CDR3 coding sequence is TGCAGCGTAATACAGGGGAACGATGCTAACTATGGCTACACCTTC.